The 11 T cell receptor beta chains below all came from one sample that was sequenced in a study of T cells in Graves' hyperthyroidism and ophthalmopathy (dated by TCRdb to between 2019 and 2020). The library was generated by multiplex PCR. Data came from an Illumina HiSeq 2000. The TCR beta CDR3 regions were amplified from the RNA transcripts. For the first round of RT-PCR on the TCR CDR3, the HTBI primer set was used together with the Qiagen OneStep RT-PCR kit. Clones were called with MiXCR by TCRdb after fastp trimmed the public reads at Q25, and only in-frame beta chains were retained. Here each entry gathers all rows of one CDR3 protein and keeps the most common genes and DNA. This sample has approximately 300,000 distinct CDR3 sequences in its table, and about 15% of those were observed once. The ten largest clonotypes hold around a third of the sample. The source material was blood. Every receptor here comes from a man under 40 with Graves' hyperthyroidism.

This clonotype has a count of ten or more. The chain uses TRBV7-9 and TRBJ2-1, with 8 bases aligning to TRBD1. The germline V gene encodes CDR1 SEHNR and CDR2 FQNEAQ (reference sequence). The CDR3 length is 17 residues. Trimming cost V 5 bases and J 6 bases; bases outside gene matches: 15. DNA of the CDR3: TGTGCCAGCAGCCGTACGACAGGGGAACGCGGATCCAATGAGCAGTTCTTC. Protein sequence: CASSRTTGERGSNEQFF.

In this sample, this clonotype turned up many times. This chain links TRBV11-2 with TRBJ2-4; TRBD1 aligns across 7 bases. V lost 8 bases to trimming and J lost 0 bases; unmatched junction nucleotides: 4. The CDR3 is made up of 14 amino acids. Germline V gene sequence: CDR1 SGHAT, CDR2 FQNNGV. CDR3 amino acids: CASEGALAKNIQYF. The CDR3 DNA follows: TGTGCCAGCGAGGGGGCGCTAGCCAAAAACATTCAGTACTTC.

This clonotype has a count of ten or more. The chain has TRBV28 and TRBJ1-6; 12 positions match TRBD1. Germline lookup yields CDR1 MDHEN and CDR2 SYDVKM. J gave up 10 bases and V 5 bases, and 3 bases lay outside the gene matches. The CDR3 totals 14 residues. The CDR3 sequence: CASSPGTGGSPLHF. CDR3 sequence (DNA): TGTGCCAGCAGTCCAGGGACAGGGGGCTCACCCCTCCACTTT.

This clonotype has only a few counts. The chain links TRBV7-9 to TRBJ2-4; 8 bases fit TRBD1. CDR1 is SEHNR and CDR2 is FQNEAQ in the germline V gene (reference sequence). The CDR3 covers 13 residues. With 5 bases clipped from V and 6 bases from J, the junction kept 3 bases outside the gene matches. CDR3 residues: CASSRGQGNIQYF. The CDR3 coding sequence is TGTGCCAGCAGCCGTGGACAGGGAAACATTCAGTACTTC.

This chain connects TRBV9 to TRBJ2-1, with a tentative D call TRBD2 (5 bases). CDR1 and CDR2 (germline): SGDLS, YYNGEE. Trimming left V 0 bases short and J 1 base short, with 8 bases between. This CDR3 comprises 15 residues. The CDR3 spells CASSVVSGSYNEQFF. For the CDR3, the DNA is TGTGCCAGCAGCGTAGTCAGCGGATCCTACAATGAGCAGTTCTTC. Full variable domain (outside the CDR3, taken from reference TRBV9 and TRBJ2-1): DSGVTQTPKHLITATGQRVTLRCSPRSGDLSVYWYQQSLDQGLQFLIQYYNGEERAKGNILERFSAQQFPDLHSELNLSSLELGDSALYFCASSVVSGSYNEQFFGPGTRLTVL.

In its sample, this clonotype was seen a few times. At one boundary the junction diverges from the germline segment, which might be a read error. This chain connects TRBV19 to TRBJ1-1; D is undetermined. The CDR3 is 12 amino acids. Germline V lookup: CDR1 LNHDA, CDR2 SQIVND (reference sequence). In nucleotides, the CDR3 is TGTGCCAGTAGTATCAGGAACACTGAAGCTTCCTTT. Its protein product is CASSIRNTEASF.

This clonotype was counted between two and nine times. V usage is TRBV6-6 and J usage is TRBJ2-7; D unclear. CDR1 is MNHNY, CDR2 SVGAGI, per germline (reference sequence). The V end was cut by 0 bases, the J end by 7 bases, with 10 bases between. The CDR3 is 13 residues long. The DNA for the CDR3 is TGTGCCAGCAGTTACTCGCCCGCCTGGGAGCAGTACTTC. Translating it yields CASSYSPAWEQYF.

Worth noting for this clonotype: A much larger clonotype is one base distant, so this may be a read error. The genes are TRBV5-8 and TRBJ1-5; D ambiguous. The CDR3 is 12 amino acids. V was pared by 2 bases and J by 6 bases, with 6 bases between. Germline V gives CDR1 SGHTS, CDR2 YDEGEE. CDR3 nucleotides: TGTGCCAGCAGCTTTGAGGGTCAGCCCCAGCATTTT. It encodes CASSFEGQPQHF. Based on the CDR3 plus reference TRBV5-8 and TRBJ1-5, the full variable domain is EAGVTQSPTHLIKTRGQQATLRCSPISGHTSVYWYQQALGLGLQFLLWYDEGEERNRGNFPPRFSGRQFPNYSSELNVNALELEDSALYLCASSFEGQPQHFGDGTRLSIL.

This clonotype was seen ten or more times. The chain is built from TRBV28 and TRBJ1-1, with 7 bases lining up with TRBD1. V was pared by 7 bases and J by 1 base, with 6 bases of the junction left unmatched. The CDR3 consists of 14 residues. CDR1 MDHEN and CDR2 SYDVKM come from the germline V gene. The CDR3 DNA reads as TGTGCCAGCACCCCCGACAGGGCGAACACTGAAGCTTTCTTT. This encodes CASTPDRANTEAFF.

The V gene is TRBV11-3, the J gene TRBJ2-4; D may be TRBD1 or TRBD2 (5 bases each). CDR1 is SGHNT and CDR2 is YENEEA in the germline V gene. V was shortened by 4 bases and J by 6 bases, with 13 bases between the two germline ends. This CDR3 comprises 14 residues. This CDR3 reads CASSSGTAPNIQYF. For the CDR3, the DNA is TGTGCCAGCAGCTCAGGGACCGCCCCAAACATTCAGTACTTC. Based on the CDR3 plus reference TRBV11-3 and TRBJ2-4, the full variable domain is EAGVVQSPRYKIIEKKQPVAFWCNPISGHNTLYWYLQNLGQGPELLIRYENEEAVDDSQLPKDRFSAERLKGVDSTLKIQPAELGDSAVYLCASSSGTAPNIQYFGAGTRLSVL.

This clonotype showed up many times. CDR3 protein: CASRGTSGTYEQYF. DNA for the CDR3: TGTGCCAGCAGGGGGACTAGCGGGACCTACGAGCAGTACTTC. V gene TRBV13 combines with J gene TRBJ2-7, with 13 bases matching TRBD2. This CDR3 comprises 14 residues. Germline values: CDR1 PRHDT, CDR2 FYEKMQ (reference sequence). V dropped 6 bases and J dropped 2; count of bases not matched to a gene: 1.